A single sample gave rise to the 11 T cell receptor beta chains below, sequenced in a study of T cells after yellow fever vaccination. Using its own MiXCR run on the 5' RACE reads, TCRdb lists one record per CDR3 protein. This table has a few hundred thousand distinct CDR3 sequences, roughly 8.7% appearing once. Source: CD4+ T cells sorted from PBMCs, taken 5 days after the yellow fever booster vaccination. Every receptor here comes from a man aged 18-30 years who received the YFV17D yellow fever vaccine.

This clonotype was counted between two and nine times. The chain has TRBV6-5 and TRBJ1-2; 8 bases line up with TRBD1. Germline lookup yields CDR1 MNHEY and CDR2 SVGAGI. V trimming: 5 bases; J trimming: 4 bases; junction bases outside the gene matches: 12. This CDR3 is built from 16 residues. The CDR3 sequence is CASSKDRDHNIYGYTF. The CDR3 nucleotides read TGTGCCAGCAGTAAGGACAGGGACCATAATATCTATGGCTACACCTTC.

In its sample, this clonotype was seen many times. J is TRBJ2-5 and V is TRBV5-1; tentatively, D is TRBD1 (7 bases). Trimming removed 0 bases at V and 4 bases at J, with 10 bases between. Germline V gives CDR1 SGHRS, CDR2 YFSETQ. The CDR3 covers 14 residues. DNA for the CDR3: TGCGCCAGCAGCTTGGGCCAGGGGGGAGAGACCCAGTACTTC. This gives the protein CASSLGQGGETQYF.

Notes on this clonotype: At one of its ends the junction is not consistent with the germline gene, which may arise from a read error. V is TRBV4-1 and J is TRBJ2-5; D gene ambiguous. Germline loops: CDR1 MGHRA, CDR2 YSYEKL. The CDR3 extends over 14 amino acids. The CDR3 DNA follows: TGCGCCAGCAGCCTACCACAATCTGGAGAGACCCAGTGCTTC. Its translation is CASSLPQSGETQCF.

This clonotype has a count of ten or more. J is TRBJ2-5 and V is TRBV18; D is unresolved. The germline V and J ends were trimmed by 3 bases and 5 bases, with 10 bases remaining between them. Germline CDR1 KGHSH, CDR2 LQKENI. CDR3 size: 13 residues. CDR3 DNA sequence: TGTGCCAGCTCACCCGGCGTACTGGAGACCCAGTACTTC. Translation gives CASSPGVLETQYF.

This clonotype was counted at least ten times. V gene TRBV12-3 or TRBV12-4 combines with J gene TRBJ2-2; tentatively, D is TRBD1 or TRBD2 (5 bases each). The germline V and J ends were trimmed by 6 bases and 1 base, with 9 bases remaining between them. This CDR3 spans 14 amino acids. CDR3 protein: CASSPGRNTGELFF. CDR3 DNA sequence: TGTGCCAGCAGCCCAGGGAGGAACACCGGGGAGCTGTTTTTT.

A few counts support this clonotype. The V gene is TRBV18, the J gene TRBJ2-1, with D possibly TRBD1 on 6 matching bases. The germline V gene encodes CDR1 KGHSH and CDR2 LQKENI. Trimming removed 2 bases at V and 5 bases at J, with 10 bases between. The CDR3 runs to 14 residues. The CDR3 loop reads CASSPGTPHNEQFF. Written as DNA, the CDR3 is TGTGCCAGCTCACCAGGGACACCTCACAATGAGCAGTTCTTC.

V is TRBV19 and J is TRBJ2-1; perhaps TRBD2 as D (7 bases). This CDR3 comprises 19 residues. Trimming removed 4 bases at V and 8 bases at J, with 30 bases between. Per the germline V gene, CDR1 is LNHDA and CDR2 is SQIVND (reference sequence). The chain's CDR3 is CASSKGPAGRGAGVDEQFF. The CDR3 nucleotides are TGTGCCAGTAGTAAAGGCCCTGCGGGTCGGGGGGCTGGTGTGGATGAGCAGTTCTTC.

This clonotype has at least ten counts. The V call is TRBV12-3 or TRBV12-4, the J call TRBJ2-5; TRBD2 matches at 9 bases. Unmatched junction bases numbered 8, after V lost 7 bases and J lost 2 bases. The CDR3 contains 15 residues. The CDR3 DNA follows: TGTGCCAGCACTCCCTCAGCGGGGGGACAAGAGACCCAGTACTTC. Its translation is CASTPSAGGQETQYF.

This clonotype was detected many times. The rearrangement links TRBV11-1 to TRBJ1-1; unclear D gene. The V gene's germline CDR1 is SGHAT and CDR2 FQDESV (reference sequence). The CDR3 is 14 residues long. V was trimmed by 3 bases and J by 5 bases, leaving 13 bases between them. Written as DNA, the CDR3 is TGTGCCAGCAGCTTTCGGTTTATAGGGACTGAAGCTTTCTTT. Protein: CASSFRFIGTEAFF.

This clonotype showed up many times. This sequence joins TRBV21-1 and TRBJ2-7; the tabulated D call, TRBD1, remains unverified against the DNA. TRBV21-1 is a documented pseudogene. CDR3 length: 15 amino acids. The CDR3 is CASSNLSDRLYEQYF. CDR3 sequence (DNA): TGTGCCAGCAGCAACCTTTCTGACAGACTCTACGAGCAGTACTTC.

The chain has TRBV15 and TRBJ2-1; D may be TRBD2 (6 bases). With 0 bases removed from V and 0 bases from J, the gap between germline ends came to 15 bases. The CDR3 contains 18 residues. The V gene's germline CDR1 is LNHNV and CDR2 YYDKDF (reference sequence). The DNA of the CDR3 is TGTGCCACCAGCAGAGATCCGCGGGGCAGGAGCTCCTACAATGAGCAGTTCTTC. Residues: CATSRDPRGRSSYNEQFF.